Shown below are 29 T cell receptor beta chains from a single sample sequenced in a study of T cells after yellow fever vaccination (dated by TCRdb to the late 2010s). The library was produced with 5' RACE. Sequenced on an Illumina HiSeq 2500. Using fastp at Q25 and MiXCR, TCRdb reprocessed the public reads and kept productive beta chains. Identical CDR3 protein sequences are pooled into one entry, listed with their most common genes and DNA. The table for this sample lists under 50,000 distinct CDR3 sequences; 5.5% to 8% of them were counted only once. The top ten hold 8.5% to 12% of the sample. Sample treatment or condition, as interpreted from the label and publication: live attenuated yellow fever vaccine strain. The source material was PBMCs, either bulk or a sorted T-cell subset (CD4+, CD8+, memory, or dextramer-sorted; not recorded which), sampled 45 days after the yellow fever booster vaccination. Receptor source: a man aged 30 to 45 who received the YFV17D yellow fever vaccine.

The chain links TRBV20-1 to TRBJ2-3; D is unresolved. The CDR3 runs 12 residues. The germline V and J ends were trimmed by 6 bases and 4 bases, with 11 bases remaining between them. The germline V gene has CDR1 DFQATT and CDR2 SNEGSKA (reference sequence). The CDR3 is CSAYLTPDTQYF. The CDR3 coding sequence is TGCAGTGCCTACCTTACCCCAGATACGCAGTATTTT.

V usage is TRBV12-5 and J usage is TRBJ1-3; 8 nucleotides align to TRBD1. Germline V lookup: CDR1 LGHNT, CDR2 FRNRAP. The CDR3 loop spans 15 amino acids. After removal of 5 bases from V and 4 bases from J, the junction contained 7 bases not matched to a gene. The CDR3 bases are TGTGCTAGTGGTAACGGACAGGGCATAGGAAACACCATATATTTT. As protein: CASGNGQGIGNTIYF.

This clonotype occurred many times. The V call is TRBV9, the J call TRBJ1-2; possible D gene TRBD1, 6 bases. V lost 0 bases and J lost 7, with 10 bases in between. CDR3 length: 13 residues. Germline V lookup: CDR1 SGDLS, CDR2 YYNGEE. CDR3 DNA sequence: TGTGCCAGCAGCGTAGGGGGACATCTTGGCTACACCTTC. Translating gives CASSVGGHLGYTF.

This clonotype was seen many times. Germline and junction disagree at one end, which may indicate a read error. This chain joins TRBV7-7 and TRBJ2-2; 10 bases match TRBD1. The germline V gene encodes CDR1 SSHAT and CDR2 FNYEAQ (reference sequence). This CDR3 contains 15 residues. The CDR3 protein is CASSPRTGGTGELFF. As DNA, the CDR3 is TGTGCTAGCAGCCCTCGGACAGGGGGTACCGGGGAGCTGTTTTTT.

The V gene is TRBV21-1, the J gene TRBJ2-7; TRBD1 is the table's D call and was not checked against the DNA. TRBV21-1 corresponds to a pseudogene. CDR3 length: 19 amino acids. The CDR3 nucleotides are TGTGCCAGCAGCAAAGTGGGGGACGTACACAGTCCGATCCGCTACGAGCAGTACTTC. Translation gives CASSKVGDVHSPIRYEQYF.

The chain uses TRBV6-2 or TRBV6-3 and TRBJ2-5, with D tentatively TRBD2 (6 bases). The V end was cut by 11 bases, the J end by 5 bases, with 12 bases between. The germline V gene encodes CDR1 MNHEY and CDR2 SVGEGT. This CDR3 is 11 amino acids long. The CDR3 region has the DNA TGTGCCGGAGGGACCGGGGAGACCCAGTACTTC. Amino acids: CAGGTGETQYF.

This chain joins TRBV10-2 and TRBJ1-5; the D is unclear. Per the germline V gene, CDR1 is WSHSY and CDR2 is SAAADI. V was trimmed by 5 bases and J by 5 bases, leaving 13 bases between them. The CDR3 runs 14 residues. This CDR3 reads CASSPGNSHQPQHF. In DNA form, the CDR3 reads TGCGCCAGCAGTCCGGGTAATTCTCATCAGCCCCAGCATTTT.

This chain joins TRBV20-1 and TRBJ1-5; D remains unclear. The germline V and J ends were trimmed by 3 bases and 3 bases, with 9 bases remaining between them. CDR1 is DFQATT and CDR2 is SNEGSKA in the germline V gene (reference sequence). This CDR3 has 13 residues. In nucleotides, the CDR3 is TGCAGTGCTAGGGCCAGTTCCAATCAGCCCCAGCATTTT. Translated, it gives CSARASSNQPQHF.

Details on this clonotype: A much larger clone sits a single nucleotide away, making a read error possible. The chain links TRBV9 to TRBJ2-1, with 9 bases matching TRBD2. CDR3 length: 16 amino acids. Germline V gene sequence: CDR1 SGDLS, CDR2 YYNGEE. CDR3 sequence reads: CACSPQRTSAHNEQFF. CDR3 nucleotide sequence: TGTGCCTGCAGCCCCCAACGGACTAGCGCCCACAATGAGCAGTTCTTC.

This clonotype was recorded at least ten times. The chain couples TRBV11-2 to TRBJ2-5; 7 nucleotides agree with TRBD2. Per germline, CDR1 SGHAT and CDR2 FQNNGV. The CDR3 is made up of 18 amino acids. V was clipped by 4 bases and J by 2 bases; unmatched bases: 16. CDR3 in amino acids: CASSSTRGLRDVQETQYF. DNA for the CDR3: TGTGCCAGCAGCTCAACACGGGGACTACGGGACGTACAAGAGACCCAGTACTTC.

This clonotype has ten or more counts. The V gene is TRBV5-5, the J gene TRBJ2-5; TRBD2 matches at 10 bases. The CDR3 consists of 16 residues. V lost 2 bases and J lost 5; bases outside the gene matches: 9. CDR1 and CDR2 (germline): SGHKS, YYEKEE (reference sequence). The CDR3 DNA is TGTGCCAGCAGCTTCCCTCTAGCGGGAGTTAGTGAGACCCAGTACTTC. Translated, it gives CASSFPLAGVSETQYF.

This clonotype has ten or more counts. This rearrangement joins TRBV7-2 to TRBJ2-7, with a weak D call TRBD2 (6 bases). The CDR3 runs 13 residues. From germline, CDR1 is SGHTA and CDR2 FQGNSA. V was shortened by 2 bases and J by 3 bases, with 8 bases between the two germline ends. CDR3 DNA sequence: TGTGCCAGCAGCTTATCCGGGAGCTACGAGCAGTACTTC. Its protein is CASSLSGSYEQYF.

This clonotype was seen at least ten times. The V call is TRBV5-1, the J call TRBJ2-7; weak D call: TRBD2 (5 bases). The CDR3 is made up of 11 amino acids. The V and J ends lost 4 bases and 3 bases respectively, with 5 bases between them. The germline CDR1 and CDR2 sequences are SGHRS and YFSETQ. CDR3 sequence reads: CASSRDYEQYF. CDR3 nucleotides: TGCGCCAGCAGCCGGGACTACGAGCAGTACTTC.

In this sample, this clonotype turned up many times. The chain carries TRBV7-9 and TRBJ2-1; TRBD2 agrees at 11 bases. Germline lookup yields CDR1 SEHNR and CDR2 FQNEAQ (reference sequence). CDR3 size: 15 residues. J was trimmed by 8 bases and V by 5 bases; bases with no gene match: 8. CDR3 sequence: CASSPGLAGVDEQFF. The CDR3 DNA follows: TGTGCCAGCAGCCCCGGACTAGCGGGTGTCGATGAGCAGTTCTTC.

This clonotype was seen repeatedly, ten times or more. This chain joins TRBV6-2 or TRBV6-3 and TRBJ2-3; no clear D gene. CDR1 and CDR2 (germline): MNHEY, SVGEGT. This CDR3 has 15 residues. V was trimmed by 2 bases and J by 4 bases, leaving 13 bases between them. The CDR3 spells CASSYGVASPDTQYF. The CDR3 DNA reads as TGTGCCAGCAGTTACGGAGTGGCCAGCCCAGATACGCAGTATTTT.

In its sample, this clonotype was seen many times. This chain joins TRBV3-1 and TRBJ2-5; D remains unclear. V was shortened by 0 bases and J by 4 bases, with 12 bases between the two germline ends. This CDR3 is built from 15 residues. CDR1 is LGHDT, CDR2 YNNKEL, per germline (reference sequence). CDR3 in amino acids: CASSQDLWAGETQYF. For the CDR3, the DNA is TGTGCCAGCAGCCAAGATCTCTGGGCAGGAGAGACCCAGTACTTC.

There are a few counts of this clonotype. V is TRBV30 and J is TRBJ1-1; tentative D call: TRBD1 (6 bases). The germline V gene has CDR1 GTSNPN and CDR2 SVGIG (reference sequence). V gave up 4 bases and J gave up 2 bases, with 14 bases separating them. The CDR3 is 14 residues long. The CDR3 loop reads CAWMRGQSNTEAFF. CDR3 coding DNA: TGTGCCTGGATGCGGGGGCAAAGCAACACTGAAGCTTTCTTT.

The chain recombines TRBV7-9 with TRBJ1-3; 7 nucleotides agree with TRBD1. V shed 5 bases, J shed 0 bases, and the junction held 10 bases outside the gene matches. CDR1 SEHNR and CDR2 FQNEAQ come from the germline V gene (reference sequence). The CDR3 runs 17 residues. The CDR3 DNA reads TGTGCCAGCAGCCTACTGACAGGGCCAAGCTCTGGAAACACCATATATTTT. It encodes CASSLLTGPSSGNTIYF.

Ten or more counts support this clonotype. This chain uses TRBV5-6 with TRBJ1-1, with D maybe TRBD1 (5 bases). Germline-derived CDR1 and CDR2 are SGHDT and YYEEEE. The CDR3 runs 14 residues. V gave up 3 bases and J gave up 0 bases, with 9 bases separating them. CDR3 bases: TGTGCCAGCAGCTCGACAGCAATGAACACTGAAGCTTTCTTT. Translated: CASSSTAMNTEAFF.

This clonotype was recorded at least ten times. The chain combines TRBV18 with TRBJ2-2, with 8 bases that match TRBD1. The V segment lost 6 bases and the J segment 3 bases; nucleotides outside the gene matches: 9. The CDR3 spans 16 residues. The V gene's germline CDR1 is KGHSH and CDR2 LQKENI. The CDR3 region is CASSIQGEYDTGELFF. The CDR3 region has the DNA TGTGCCAGCTCGATACAGGGGGAGTATGACACCGGGGAGCTGTTTTTT. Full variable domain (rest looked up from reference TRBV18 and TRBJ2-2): NAGVMQNPRHLVRRRGQEARLRCSPMKGHSHVYWYRQLPEEGLKFMVYLQKENIIDESGMPKERFSAEFPKEGPSILRIQQVVRGDSAAYFCASSIQGEYDTGELFFGEGSRLTVL.

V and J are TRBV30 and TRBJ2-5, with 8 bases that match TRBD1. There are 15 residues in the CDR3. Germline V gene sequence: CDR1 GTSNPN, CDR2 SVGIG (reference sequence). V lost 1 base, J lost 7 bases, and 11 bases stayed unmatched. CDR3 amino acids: CAWSEQGAVLGTQYF. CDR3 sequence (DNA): TGTGCCTGGAGTGAGCAGGGGGCAGTATTGGGGACCCAGTACTTC. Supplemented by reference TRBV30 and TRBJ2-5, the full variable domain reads SQTIHQWPATLVQPVGSPLSLECTVEGTSNPNLYWYRQAAGRGLQLLFYSVGIGQISSEVPQNLSASRPQDRQFILSSKKLLLSDSGFYLCAWSEQGAVLGTQYFGPGTRLLVL.

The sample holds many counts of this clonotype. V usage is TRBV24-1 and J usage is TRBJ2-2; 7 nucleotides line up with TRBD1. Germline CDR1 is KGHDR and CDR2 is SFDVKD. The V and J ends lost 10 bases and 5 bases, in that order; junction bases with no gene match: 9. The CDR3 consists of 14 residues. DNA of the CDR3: TGTGCCACAGGAGCGTCAGGGGGAACCGGGGAGCTGTTTTTT. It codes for CATGASGGTGELFF.

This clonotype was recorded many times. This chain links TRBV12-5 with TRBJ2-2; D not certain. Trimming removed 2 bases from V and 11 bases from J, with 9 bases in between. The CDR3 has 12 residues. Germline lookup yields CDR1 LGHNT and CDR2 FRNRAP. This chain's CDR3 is CASGLNGIELFF. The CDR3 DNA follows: TGTGCTAGTGGTTTGAATGGAATTGAGCTGTTTTTT.

CDR3 DNA sequence: TGTGCCAGCAGCTTGGCCTTTGGGCAAGGTTATAATTCACCCCTCCACTTT. It codes for CASSLAFGQGYNSPLHF. The chain recombines TRBV5-5 with TRBJ1-6; D is unresolved. V gave up 0 bases and J gave up 4 bases, with 14 bases separating them. The length of the CDR3 is 17 residues. The germline CDR1 and CDR2 sequences are SGHKS and YYEKEE (reference sequence).

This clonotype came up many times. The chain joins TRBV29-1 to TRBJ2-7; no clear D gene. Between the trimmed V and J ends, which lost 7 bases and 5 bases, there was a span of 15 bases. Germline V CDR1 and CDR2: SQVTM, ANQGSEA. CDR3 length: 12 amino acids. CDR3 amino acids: CSGRTRHNEQYF. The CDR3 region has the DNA TGCAGCGGAAGGACCAGGCACAACGAGCAGTACTTC.

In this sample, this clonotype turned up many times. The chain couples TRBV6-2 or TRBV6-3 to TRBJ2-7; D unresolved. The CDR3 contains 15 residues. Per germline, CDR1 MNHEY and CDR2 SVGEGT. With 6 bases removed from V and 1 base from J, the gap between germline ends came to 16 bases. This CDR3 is CASRSPTHKSYEQYF. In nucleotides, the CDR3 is TGTGCCAGCAGATCCCCCACGCACAAATCCTACGAGCAGTACTTC.

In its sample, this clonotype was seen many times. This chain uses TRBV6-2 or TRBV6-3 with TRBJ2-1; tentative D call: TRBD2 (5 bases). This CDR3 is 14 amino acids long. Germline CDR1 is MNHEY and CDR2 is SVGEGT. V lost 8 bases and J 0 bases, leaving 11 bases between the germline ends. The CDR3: CASAEGASYNEQFF. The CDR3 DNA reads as TGTGCCAGCGCTGAGGGAGCCTCCTACAATGAGCAGTTCTTC.

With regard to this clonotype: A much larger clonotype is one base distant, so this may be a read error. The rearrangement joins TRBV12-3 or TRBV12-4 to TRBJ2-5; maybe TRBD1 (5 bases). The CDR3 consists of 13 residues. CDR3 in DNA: TGTGCCAGCCGGGCTTGGGGCCAAGAGTCCCAGTACTTC. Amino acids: CASRAWGQESQYF.

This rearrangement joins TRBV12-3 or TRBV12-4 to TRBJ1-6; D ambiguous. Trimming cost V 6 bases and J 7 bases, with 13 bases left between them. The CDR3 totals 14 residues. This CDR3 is CASRTGGENSPLHF. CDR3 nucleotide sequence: TGTGCCAGCAGAACTGGCGGAGAGAATTCACCCCTCCACTTT.